These 29 T cell receptor beta chains came from one sample sequenced in a study of shared clonotypes between healthy human individuals. Sequenced by immunoSEQ multiplex PCR; TCRdb stores in-frame clones only, minus some. The sample lists fewer than 1.6 million clones; approximately 98.5% were seen once. Sequencing was done on a sample of naive CD4+ T cells sorted from blood. Subset described: CD45RA+ positively selected. All receptors come from a man under 40 in good health.

With respect to this clone: Other DNA sequences of this sample code for an identical CDR3. The DNA of the CDR3 is TGTGCCAGCTCACCCGCAGACAGAGGGCGTTACGAGCAGTACTTC. This sequence encodes CASSPADRGRYEQYF. The chain links TRBV18 to TRBJ2-7; D might be TRBD1 or TRBD2, each matching 5 bases. Between the trimmed V and J ends, which lost 3 bases and 4 bases, there was a span of 16 bases. The CDR3 has 15 amino acids. The germline V gene encodes CDR1 KGHSH and CDR2 LQKENI.

The gene calls are TRBV10-3 and TRBJ2-1, with D tentatively TRBD2 (6 bases). CDR3 length equals 11 residues. The germline gives CDR1 ENHRY, CDR2 SYGVKD. Between the trimmed V and J ends, which lost 4 bases and 12 bases, there was a span of 10 bases. CDR3 sequence: CAISVGEVQFF. DNA for the CDR3: TGTGCCATCAGTGTAGGGGAGGTGCAGTTCTTC.

The V gene is TRBV15, the J gene TRBJ1-5, with D perhaps TRBD1 (5 bases). V lost 0 bases and J lost 2, with 11 bases in between. Germline V gene lookup returns CDR1 LNHNV and CDR2 YYDKDF (reference sequence). This CDR3 is built from 16 residues. DNA for the CDR3: TGTGCCACCAGCAGAGAAGACAGAAGAGGCAATCAGCCCCAGCATTTT. Translation gives CATSREDRRGNQPQHF.

The rearrangement uses TRBV2 and TRBJ2-7, with 7 positions matching TRBD1. V shed 8 bases and J 0 bases; nucleotides not matched to a gene: 4. The CDR3 length is 13 residues. The germline CDR1 and CDR2 sequences are SNHLY and FYNNEI. The chain's CDR3 is CASSTGSSYEQYF. CDR3 DNA: TGTGCCAGCTCGACAGGGAGCTCCTACGAGCAGTACTTC.

V usage is TRBV5-4 and J usage is TRBJ2-5; D uncertain. Trimming pared 2 bases from V and 4 bases from J, leaving 3 bases between. Germline CDR1 reads SGHNT; CDR2 reads YYREEE (reference sequence). CDR3 length: 11 residues. CDR3 loop: CASSFGETQYF. As DNA, the CDR3 is TGTGCCAGCAGCTTTGGAGAGACCCAGTACTTC.

A word on this clone: One end of the junction does not line up with germline, which may come from a read error. The V gene is TRBV4-1, the J gene TRBJ2-5, with D possibly matching TRBD1 (6 bases). CDR3 size: 14 residues. Germline CDR1 and CDR2: MGHRA and YSYEKL. The CDR3 nucleotides read TGCGCCAGCCGCCAACAGGGTTCAGGGGAAACCCAGTACTTC. The encoded protein is CASRQQGSGETQYF.

The chain recombines TRBV7-2 with TRBJ2-1; D gene unclear. Germline-derived CDR1 and CDR2 are SGHTA and FQGNSA. The V gene lost 1 base and the J gene lost 8 bases, with 9 bases spanning the gap. This CDR3 has 13 residues. The CDR3 loop is CASSLGPWDEQFF. In DNA, the CDR3 is TGTGCCAGCAGCTTAGGTCCGTGGGATGAGCAGTTCTTC.

This chain connects TRBV4-1 to TRBJ2-7; D is unclear. CDR1 and CDR2 (germline): MGHRA, YSYEKL. V was pared by 1 base and J by 2 bases, with 6 bases between. This CDR3 contains 13 residues. The CDR3 spells CASSQVRTYEQYF. The CDR3 DNA is TGCGCCAGCAGCCAAGTCCGAACCTACGAGCAGTACTTC.

The chain links TRBV25-1 to TRBJ2-6, with D possibly being TRBD1 (5 bases). The CDR3 contains 17 residues. Trimming removed 4 bases from V and 1 base from J, with 14 bases in between. In germline, CDR1 is MGHDK, CDR2 SYGVNS. The CDR3 protein is CASSGWGLGSGANVLTF. CDR3 nucleotide sequence: TGTGCCAGCAGTGGGTGGGGCCTCGGGTCTGGGGCCAACGTCCTGACTTTC.

As to this clone: In the same sample, other DNA sequences code for this CDR3. The V and J genes are TRBV28 and TRBJ2-6, with D uncertain. CDR3 length: 15 residues. The germline V gene encodes CDR1 MDHEN and CDR2 SYDVKM. The ends were cut back, 3 bases at V and 0 bases at J, with 6 bases in the middle. The CDR3 bases are TGTGCCAGCAGTTTTACGGGCTCTGGGGCCAACGTCCTGACTTTC. Its translation is CASSFTGSGANVLTF. The whole variable domain, remainder taken from reference TRBV28 and TRBJ2-6, is DVKVTQSSRYLVKRTGEKVFLECVQDMDHENMFWYRQDPGLGLRLIYFSYDVKMKEKGDIPEGYSVSREKKERFSLILESASTNQTSMYLCASSFTGSGANVLTFGAGSRLTVL.

This clone was seen a few times. The junction differs from germline at one of its ends, possibly a read error. The chain is built from TRBV13 and TRBJ2-7, with D possibly being TRBD1 or TRBD2 (6 bases each). Germline V lookup: CDR1 PRHDT, CDR2 FYEKMQ (reference sequence). This CDR3 comprises 15 residues. CDR3 coding DNA: TGTGCCAGCAGCCTAGGGGGGCGGAAACCCTACGAGCAGTACTTC. Translating it yields CASSLGGRKPYEQYF.

This clone was observed once. The CDR3 DNA reads TGTGCCAGCACCCGATCGACAGGCTCGGTTTACGAGCAGTACTTC. Its protein is CASTRSTGSVYEQYF. The chain uses TRBV6-5 and TRBJ2-7; a possible D gene is TRBD1 (6 bases). The CDR3 is made up of 15 amino acids. Germline CDR1 and CDR2: MNHEY and SVGAGI. The V and J ends lost 7 bases and 4 bases respectively, with 20 bases between them.

The genes are TRBV5-4 and TRBJ2-1, with unresolved D. Germline CDR1 is SGHNT and CDR2 is YYREEE (reference sequence). CDR3 length equals 14 residues. Trimming pared 1 base from V and 2 bases from J, leaving 7 bases between. CDR3 in amino acids: CASSLSGPYNEQFF. In DNA, the CDR3 is TGTGCCAGCAGCTTGTCGGGTCCCTACAATGAGCAGTTCTTC.

This clone showed up just once. The V gene is TRBV6-1, the J gene TRBJ1-2, with a possible D match to TRBD1 (6 bases). V was shortened by 6 bases and J by 5 bases, with 16 bases between the two germline ends. Germline V gene data show CDR1 as MNHNS and CDR2 as SASEGT. This CDR3 spans 14 amino acids. The CDR3 protein is CASSPPGHPYGYTF. In DNA, the CDR3 is TGTGCCAGCAGCCCTCCGGGACACCCATATGGCTACACCTTC.

The chain combines TRBV29-1 with TRBJ2-1; 14 bases are a match to TRBD2. Germline V gene lookup returns CDR1 SQVTM and CDR2 ANQGSEA. This CDR3 has 17 residues. Germline trimming cut 7 bases from V and 5 bases from J; bases unmatched to any gene: 13. CDR3 nucleotides: TGCAGCGCCGGACTAGCGGGAGGCCCCTCCCAAAACAATGAGCAGTTCTTC. Protein sequence: CSAGLAGGPSQNNEQFF.

This rearrangement joins TRBV5-6 to TRBJ2-3; 13 nucleotides align to TRBD2. Looked up from germline, CDR1 is SGHDT and CDR2 is YYEEEE. The CDR3 runs to 17 residues. The J segment lost 3 bases and the V segment lost 2 bases, leaving 6 bases of the junction unmatched. DNA of the CDR3: TGTGCCAGCAGCTTCTCCTGGACTAGCGGGAGAACAGATACGCAGTATTTT. Translating gives CASSFSWTSGRTDTQYF.

This rearrangement joins TRBV4-3 to TRBJ2-7; D not certain. V dropped 0 bases and J dropped 0 bases, with 9 bases sitting between them. CDR1 LGHNA and CDR2 YSLEER come from the germline V gene. The CDR3 spans 15 residues. Here the CDR3 reads CASSQEGLASYEQYF. The CDR3, as DNA: TGCGCCAGCAGCCAAGAGGGTCTCGCCTCCTACGAGCAGTACTTC.

This chain connects TRBV28 to TRBJ2-7, with 10 bases matching TRBD1. The germline V gene has CDR1 MDHEN and CDR2 SYDVKM. CDR3 length: 15 residues. V dropped 6 bases and J dropped 4; count of bases not matched to a gene: 9. CDR3 sequence reads: CASSPDRGRGYEQYF. The DNA for the CDR3 is TGTGCCAGCAGCCCCGACAGGGGGCGCGGGTACGAGCAGTACTTC.

The chain joins TRBV7-9 to TRBJ2-1, with 12 bases aligning to TRBD2. This CDR3 has 15 amino acids. CDR1 is SEHNR and CDR2 is FQNEAQ in the germline V gene (reference sequence). V was clipped by 4 bases and J by 7 bases; unmatched bases: 5. The CDR3 region is CASSSLAGGANEQFF. The CDR3, as DNA: TGTGCCAGCAGCTCTCTAGCGGGAGGGGCGAATGAGCAGTTCTTC. The whole variable domain, filled in from reference TRBV7-9 and TRBJ2-1, reads DTGVSQNPRHKITKRGQNVTFRCDPISEHNRLYWYRQTLGQGPEFLTYFQNEAQLEKSRLLSDRFSAERPKGSFSTLEIQRTEQGDSAMYLCASSSLAGGANEQFFGPGTRLTVL.

Comments on this clone: Other DNA sequences from this sample encode an identical CDR3 as well. The V gene is TRBV10-1, the J gene TRBJ2-7, with D maybe TRBD2 (5 bases). V was pared by 2 bases and J by 1 base, with 6 bases between. Germline loops: CDR1 WNHNN, CDR2 SYGVQD (reference sequence). CDR3 length: 13 amino acids. The CDR3 is CASSETGSYEQYF. The DNA for the CDR3 is TGCGCCAGCAGTGAGACGGGGTCCTACGAGCAGTACTTC.

This clone has a single count. The genes are TRBV7-8 and TRBJ2-7; TRBD2 matches 9 bases. In germline, CDR1 is SGHVS, CDR2 FQNEAQ. V lost 4 bases, J lost 2 bases, and 6 bases stayed unmatched. The CDR3 is made up of 15 amino acids. The CDR3 loop is CASSSAAGGTYEQYF. The CDR3 nucleotides read TGTGCCAGCAGCTCCGCGGCGGGAGGGACCTACGAGCAGTACTTC. The full variable domain, rest sourced from reference TRBV7-8 and TRBJ2-7, is GAGVSQSPRYKVAKRGQDVALRCDPISGHVSLFWYQQALGQGPEFLTYFQNEAQLDKSGLPSDRFFAERPEGSVSTLKIQRTQQEDSAVYLCASSSAAGGTYEQYFGPGTRLTVT.

The V call is TRBV5-4, the J call TRBJ1-1; D is perhaps TRBD1 (6 bases). This CDR3 comprises 15 residues. V lost 2 bases and J lost 1, with 12 bases in between. CDR1 is SGHNT and CDR2 is YYREEE in the germline V gene (reference sequence). The CDR3 protein is CASSFGGGGNTEAFF. CDR3 sequence (DNA): TGTGCCAGCAGCTTTGGAGGGGGAGGGAACACTGAAGCTTTCTTT.

Concerning this clone: Within the sample, other DNA sequences also encode this same CDR3. V usage is TRBV9 and J usage is TRBJ2-1, with D possibly being TRBD2 (6 bases). The germline CDR1 and CDR2 sequences are SGDLS and YYNGEE. This CDR3 spans 15 amino acids. Trimming cost V 0 bases and J 0 bases, with 7 bases left between them. The CDR3 bases are TGTGCCAGCAGCGTAGTCGGGGGCTCCTACAATGAGCAGTTCTTC. It yields the protein CASSVVGGSYNEQFF. The full variable domain, completed using reference TRBV9 and TRBJ2-1, is DSGVTQTPKHLITATGQRVTLRCSPRSGDLSVYWYQQSLDQGLQFLIQYYNGEERAKGNILERFSAQQFPDLHSELNLSSLELGDSALYFCASSVVGGSYNEQFFGPGTRLTVL.

The chain uses TRBV5-4 and TRBJ2-3; TRBD2 aligns across 8 bases. V was clipped by 10 bases and J by 0 bases; unmatched bases: 4. The germline V gene has CDR1 SGHNT and CDR2 YYREEE (reference sequence). CDR3 length: 13 residues. This CDR3 is CAVAGLSTDTQYF. CDR3 sequence (DNA): TGTGCCGTAGCGGGACTGAGCACAGATACGCAGTATTTT.

Comment on this clone: Other DNA sequences in this specimen translate into the identical CDR3. The V gene is TRBV5-6, the J gene TRBJ2-7; 7 bases fit TRBD1. CDR1 and CDR2 from the germline V gene are SGHDT and YYEEEE. The CDR3 totals 14 residues. After removal of 3 bases from V and 1 base from J, the junction contained 4 bases not matched to a gene. The CDR3 DNA reads TGTGCCAGCAGCTCGGACAGGTCATCCTACGAGCAGTACTTC. Its protein is CASSSDRSSYEQYF.

The chain is built from TRBV6-5 and TRBJ2-7, with D perhaps matching TRBD1 (6 bases). CDR3 length equals 14 residues. V gave up 2 bases and J gave up 3 bases, with 11 bases separating them. Looked up from germline, CDR1 is MNHEY and CDR2 is SVGAGI. The CDR3 sequence: CASSYRTADYEQYF. The CDR3 DNA is TGTGCCAGCAGTTACAGGACAGCTGACTACGAGCAGTACTTC.

This clone was counted once. The chain uses TRBV6-5 and TRBJ2-7; no reliable D call. Trimming stripped 5 bases from V and 3 bases from J, with 14 bases between. CDR3 length equals 14 residues. Looked up from germline, CDR1 is MNHEY and CDR2 is SVGAGI. CDR3 sequence: CASSATGGNYEQYF. In DNA form, the CDR3 reads TGTGCCAGCAGTGCCACGGGCGGAAACTACGAGCAGTACTTC.

This chain joins TRBV4-1 and TRBJ2-3; no definite D call. From germline, CDR1 is MGHRA and CDR2 YSYEKL. V lost 0 bases, J lost 6 bases, and 10 bases lay in between. The CDR3 has 14 residues. Here the CDR3 DNA reads TGCGCCAGCAGCCAAGATCCGGCTAGGGATACGCAGTATTTT. As protein: CASSQDPARDTQYF.

The V and J genes are TRBV14 and TRBJ1-2; no firm D call. Trimming cost V 4 bases and J 2 bases, with 8 bases left between them. The CDR3 sequence is 13 residues long. Germline lookup yields CDR1 SGHDN and CDR2 FVKESK. The CDR3 reads CASSRRPNYGYTF. The CDR3 DNA reads TGTGCCAGCAGCCGAAGACCCAACTATGGCTACACCTTC. The full variable domain, in which reference TRBV14 and TRBJ1-2 provide the parts outside the CDR3, is EAGVTQFPSHSVIEKGQTVTLRCDPISGHDNLYWYRRVMGKEIKFLLHFVKESKQDESGMPNNRFLAERTGGTYSTLKVQPAELEDSGVYFCASSRRPNYGYTFGSGTRLTVV.